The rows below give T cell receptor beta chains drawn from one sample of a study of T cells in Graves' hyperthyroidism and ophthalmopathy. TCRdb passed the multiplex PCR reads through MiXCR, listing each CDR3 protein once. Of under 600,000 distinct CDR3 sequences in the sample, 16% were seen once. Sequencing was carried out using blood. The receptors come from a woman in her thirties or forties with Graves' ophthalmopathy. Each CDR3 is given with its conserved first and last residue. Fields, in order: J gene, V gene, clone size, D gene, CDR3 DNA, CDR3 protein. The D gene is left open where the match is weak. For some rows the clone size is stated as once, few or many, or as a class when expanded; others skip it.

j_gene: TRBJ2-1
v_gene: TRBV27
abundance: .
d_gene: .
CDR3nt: TGTGCCAGCAGTTTAAGGTCCGTACGGCCCAATGAGCAGTTCTTC
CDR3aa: CASSLRSVRPNEQFF

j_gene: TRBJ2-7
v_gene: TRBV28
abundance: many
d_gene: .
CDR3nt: TGTGCCAGCAGTTTAGGAGGGGTCCCCTACGAGCAGTACTTC
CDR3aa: CASSLGGVPYEQYF

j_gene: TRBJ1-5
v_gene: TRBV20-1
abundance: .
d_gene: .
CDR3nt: TGCAGTGCAAGGGACACCAGGAGGCCCAATCAGCCCCAGCATTTT
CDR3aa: CSARDTRRPNQPQHF

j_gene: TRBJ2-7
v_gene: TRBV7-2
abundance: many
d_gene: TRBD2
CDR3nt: TGTGCCAGCAGCTTAGACCCACCACTAGCGTTGAGCTCCTACGAGCAGTACTTC
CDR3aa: CASSLDPPLALSSYEQYF

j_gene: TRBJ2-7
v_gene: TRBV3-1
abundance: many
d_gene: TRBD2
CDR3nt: TGTGCCAGCAGCCAAGGGACTAGCCCCGTCTACGAGCAGTACTTC
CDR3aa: CASSQGTSPVYEQYF

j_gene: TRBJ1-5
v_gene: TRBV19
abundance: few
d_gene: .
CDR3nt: TGTGCCAGTAGTATAGATCAGATGGCAGGGGACAATCAGCCCCAGCATTTT
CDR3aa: CASSIDQMAGDNQPQHF

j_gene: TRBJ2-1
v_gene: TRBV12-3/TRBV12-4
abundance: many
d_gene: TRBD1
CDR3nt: TGTGCCAGCAGCTTAGGACAGGGCAGAGACAATGAGCAGTTCTTC
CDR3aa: CASSLGQGRDNEQFF

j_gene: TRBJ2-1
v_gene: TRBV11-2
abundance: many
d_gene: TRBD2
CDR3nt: TGTGCCAGCAGCCCGATTAGCGGGGGCTCCTACAATGAGCAGTTCTTC
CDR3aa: CASSPISGGSYNEQFF

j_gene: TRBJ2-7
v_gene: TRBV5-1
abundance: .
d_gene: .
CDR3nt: TGCGCCAGCAGCTTGGGTCAATCCGGGCCCGTTGAGCAGTACTTC
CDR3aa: CASSLGQSGPVEQYF

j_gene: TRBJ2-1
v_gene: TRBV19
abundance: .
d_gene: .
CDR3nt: TGTGCCAGTAGTATTGCGAGCAGCAGCTCCTACAATGAGCGGTTCTTC
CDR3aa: CASSIASSSSYNERFF

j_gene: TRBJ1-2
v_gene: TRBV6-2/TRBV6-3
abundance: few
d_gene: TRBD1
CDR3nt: TGTGCCAGCAGTTACTCGAACAGGGGTGGATATGGCTACACCTTC
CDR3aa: CASSYSNRGGYGYTF

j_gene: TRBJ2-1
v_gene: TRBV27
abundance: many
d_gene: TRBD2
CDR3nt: TGTGCCAGCAGCCCTAGAACCTTCGGACTAGCGGGAGGGGGAGAGCAGTTCTTC
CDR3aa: CASSPRTFGLAGGGEQFF

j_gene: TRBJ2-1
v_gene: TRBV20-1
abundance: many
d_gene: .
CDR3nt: TGCAGGCACGCTGGTGCCAATGAGCAGTTCTTC
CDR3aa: CRHAGANEQFF

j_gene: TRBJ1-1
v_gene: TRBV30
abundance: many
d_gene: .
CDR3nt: TGTGCCTGGAGTGGATCTGATAACACTGAAGCTTTCTTT
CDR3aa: CAWSGSDNTEAFF

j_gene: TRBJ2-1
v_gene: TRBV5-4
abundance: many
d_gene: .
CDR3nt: TGTGCCAGCAGCTTGGCTAGCGAAGTCTACAATGAGCAGTTCTTC
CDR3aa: CASSLASEVYNEQFF

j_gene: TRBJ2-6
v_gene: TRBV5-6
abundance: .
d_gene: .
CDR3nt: TGTGCCAGCAGCTTTCGCAGTTACTTCTCTGGGGCCAACGTCCTGACTTTC
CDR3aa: CASSFRSYFSGANVLTF

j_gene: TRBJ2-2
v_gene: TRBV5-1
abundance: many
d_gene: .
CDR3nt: TGCGCCAGCAGCTTGGCCGATACAAACACCGGGGAGCTGTTTTTT
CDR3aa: CASSLADTNTGELFF

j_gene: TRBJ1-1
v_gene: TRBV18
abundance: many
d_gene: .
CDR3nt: TGTGCCAGCTCACCGCAGGGGTCAGACACTGAAGCTTTCTTT
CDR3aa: CASSPQGSDTEAFF

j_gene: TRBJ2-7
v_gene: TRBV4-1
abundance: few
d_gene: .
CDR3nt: TGCGCCAGCAGCCAAGATGGTCTGGTTAGGCAGTACTTC
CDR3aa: CASSQDGLVRQYF

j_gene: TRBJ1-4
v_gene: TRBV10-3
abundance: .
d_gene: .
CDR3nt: TGTGCCTCCCGGTCCTCAGCCGAGGCAACTAATGAAAAACTGTTTTTT
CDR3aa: CASRSSAEATNEKLFF

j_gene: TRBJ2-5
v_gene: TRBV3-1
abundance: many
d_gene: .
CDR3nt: TGTGCCAGCAGCCAAGACCTAAGCGGATATGGGGAGACCCAGTACTTC
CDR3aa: CASSQDLSGYGETQYF

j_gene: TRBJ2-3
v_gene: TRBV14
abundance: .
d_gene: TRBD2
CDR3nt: TGTGCCAGCAGCCAAGAAAGGGGACTAGCGGGCACAGATACGCAGTATTTT
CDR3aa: CASSQERGLAGTDTQYF

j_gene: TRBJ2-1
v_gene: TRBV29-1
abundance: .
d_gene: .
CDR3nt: TGCAGCGTTGTACAGCAGGACTCCTACAATGAGCAGTTCTTC
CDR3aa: CSVVQQDSYNEQFF

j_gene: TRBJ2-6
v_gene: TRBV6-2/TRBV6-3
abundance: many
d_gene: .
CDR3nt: TGTGCCAGCACCACAGGGTCCGGGGCCAACGTCCTGACTTTC
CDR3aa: CASTTGSGANVLTF

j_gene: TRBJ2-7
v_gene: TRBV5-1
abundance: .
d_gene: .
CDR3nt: TGCGCCAGCAGCCAAGATCCACAGGGTCGTTACGAGCAGTACTTC
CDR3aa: CASSQDPQGRYEQYF

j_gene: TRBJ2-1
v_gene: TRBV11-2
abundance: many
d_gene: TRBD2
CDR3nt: TGTGCCAGCAGCTTCTCTAGCGGGAACAACTACAATGAGCAGTTCTTC
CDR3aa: CASSFSSGNNYNEQFF

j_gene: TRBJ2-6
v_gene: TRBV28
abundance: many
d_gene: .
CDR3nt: TGTGCCAGCAGTTTGAGCGAATCTGGGGCCAACGTCCTGACTTTC
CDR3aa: CASSLSESGANVLTF

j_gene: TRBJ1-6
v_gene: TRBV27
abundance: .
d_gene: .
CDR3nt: TGTGCCAGCAGTCCACAGCCCCATAATTCACCCCTCCACTTT
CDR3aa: CASSPQPHNSPLHF

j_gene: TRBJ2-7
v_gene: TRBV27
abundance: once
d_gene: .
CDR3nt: TGTGCCAGCAGTTTAAAAGGGACATCATACTCCTACGAGCAGTACTTC
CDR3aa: CASSLKGTSYSYEQYF

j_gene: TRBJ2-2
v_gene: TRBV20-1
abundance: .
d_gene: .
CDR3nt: TGCAGTGCTAGAGAAGGGGGAGGGAACACCGGGGAGCTGTTTTTT
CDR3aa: CSAREGGGNTGELFF

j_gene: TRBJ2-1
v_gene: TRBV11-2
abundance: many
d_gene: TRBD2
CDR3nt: TGTGCCAGCAGCTTGTGGGGGACTAGCGGGAGGAATGAGCAGTTCTTC
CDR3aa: CASSLWGTSGRNEQFF

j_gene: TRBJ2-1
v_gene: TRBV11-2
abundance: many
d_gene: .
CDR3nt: TGTGCCAGCAGCCTAGGACCTACTAGCAGGAAGCAGTTCTTC
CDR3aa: CASSLGPTSRKQFF

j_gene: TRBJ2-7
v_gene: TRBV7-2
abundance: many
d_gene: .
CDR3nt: TGTGCCAGCAGCTTACAGTCCTACGAGCAGTACTTC
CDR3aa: CASSLQSYEQYF

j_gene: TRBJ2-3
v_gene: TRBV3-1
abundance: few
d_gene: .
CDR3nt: TGTGCCAGCAGCCAAGATCAGGGGCCCACAGATACGCAGTATTTT
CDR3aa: CASSQDQGPTDTQYF

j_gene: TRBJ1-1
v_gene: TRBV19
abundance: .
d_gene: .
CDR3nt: TGTGCCAGTACGAATTTTCTTTCAGGGGCCGCACGCGTTGAAGCTTTCTTT
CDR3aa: CASTNFLSGAARVEAFF

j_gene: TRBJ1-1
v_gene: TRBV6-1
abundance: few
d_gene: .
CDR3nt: TGTGCCAGCAGCCCCGGGCTCGGGGACACTGAAGCTTTCTTT
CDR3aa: CASSPGLGDTEAFF

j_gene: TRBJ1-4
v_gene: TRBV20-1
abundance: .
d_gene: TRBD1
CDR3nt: TGCAGTGCTAGAGAGACAGGGAGAGAGTTTAAACTGTTTTTT
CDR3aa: CSARETGREFKLFF

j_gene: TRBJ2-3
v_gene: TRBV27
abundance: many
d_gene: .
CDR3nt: TGTGCCAGCAGTGATCAGGGCGCCCTAAGCACAGATACGCAGTATTTT
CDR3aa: CASSDQGALSTDTQYF

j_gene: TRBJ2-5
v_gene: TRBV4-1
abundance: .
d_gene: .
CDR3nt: TGCGCCAGCAGCCAAGAGGTCCTCACTTTAAAGTACTTC
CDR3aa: CASSQEVLTLKYF

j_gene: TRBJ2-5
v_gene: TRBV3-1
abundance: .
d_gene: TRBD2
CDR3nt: TGTGCCAGCAGCGTAGGGGCGGGGGGGCTGGAGACCCAGTACTTC
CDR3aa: CASSVGAGGLETQYF

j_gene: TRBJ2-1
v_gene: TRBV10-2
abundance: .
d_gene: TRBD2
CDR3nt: TGCGCCAGCAGAGTAGCGGGAGGGCTTTACAATGAGCAGTTCTTC
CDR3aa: CASRVAGGLYNEQFF

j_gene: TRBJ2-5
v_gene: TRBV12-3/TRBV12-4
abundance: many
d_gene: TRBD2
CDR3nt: TGTGCCACCGGACTAGCGGGAGCGCAAGAGACCCAGTACTTC
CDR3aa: CATGLAGAQETQYF

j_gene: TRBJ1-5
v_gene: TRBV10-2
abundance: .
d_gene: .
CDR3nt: TGCGCCAGCAGTGAGTCTACGAACTCTCGGGTTAGCAATCAGCCCCAGCATTTT
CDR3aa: CASSESTNSRVSNQPQHF

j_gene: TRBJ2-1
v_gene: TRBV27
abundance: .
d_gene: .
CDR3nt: TGTGCCAGCAGATCTGACTACCTTGGCCTGTGGAATGAGCAGTTCTTC
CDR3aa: CASRSDYLGLWNEQFF

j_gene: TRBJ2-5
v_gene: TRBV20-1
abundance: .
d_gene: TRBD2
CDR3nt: TGCAGTGCTAGAGATCGGACTAGCGGGCCCTTAGCGCCCCAGTACTTC
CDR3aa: CSARDRTSGPLAPQYF

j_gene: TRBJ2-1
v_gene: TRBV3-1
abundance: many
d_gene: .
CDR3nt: TGTGCCAGCAGCCAAGTTCCGGGGGCAGTAGGGGATGAGCAGTTCTTC
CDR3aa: CASSQVPGAVGDEQFF

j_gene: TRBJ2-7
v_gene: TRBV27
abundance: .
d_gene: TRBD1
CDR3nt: TGTGCCAGCAGTTCACCCAGGGGGAGAACCTACGAGCAGTACTTC
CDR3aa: CASSSPRGRTYEQYF

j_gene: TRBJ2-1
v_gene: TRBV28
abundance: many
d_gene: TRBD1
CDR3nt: TGTGCCAGCAGTTCGGACAGGGCATACAATGAGCAGTTCTTC
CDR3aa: CASSSDRAYNEQFF